This paragraph reports one TCR beta chain. As processed by the authors: Nucleated cell number was recorded as an estimate derived from reference gene primer amplification. TCRdb keeps only in-frame clones here, not all; method: immunoSEQ multiplex PCR. That table is the source of V, J and clone size, and D and trimming were worked out from the DNA. Among approximately 220,000 clones, roughly four fifths were seen once, and the ten largest hold about 2.3%. This entry is derived from a study of blood T cell repertoires in COVID-19. Study summary: Sites in the United States, Italy and Spain provided acute and convalescent COVID-19 samples. The cDNA or gDNA used as material had been derived from T cells, B-cell-depleted T cells, or PBMCs.

Trimming took 0 bases from V and 3 from J; bases not matched to a gene: 13. The CDR3 sequence is 19 residues long. The germline CDR1 and CDR2 sequences are MNHEY and SVGEGT. Sequencing was performed on peripheral blood. The chain links TRBV6-2 or TRBV6-3 to TRBJ2-3; TRBD2 matches at 9 bases. The origin of this receptor is a woman aged 55-69 years with acute or convalescent COVID-19. CDR3 protein: CASSYSNSGGPRGTDTQYF. CDR3 sequence (DNA): TGTGCCAGCAGTTACTCGAATAGCGGGGGCCCCCGGGGGACAGATACGCAGTATTTT.